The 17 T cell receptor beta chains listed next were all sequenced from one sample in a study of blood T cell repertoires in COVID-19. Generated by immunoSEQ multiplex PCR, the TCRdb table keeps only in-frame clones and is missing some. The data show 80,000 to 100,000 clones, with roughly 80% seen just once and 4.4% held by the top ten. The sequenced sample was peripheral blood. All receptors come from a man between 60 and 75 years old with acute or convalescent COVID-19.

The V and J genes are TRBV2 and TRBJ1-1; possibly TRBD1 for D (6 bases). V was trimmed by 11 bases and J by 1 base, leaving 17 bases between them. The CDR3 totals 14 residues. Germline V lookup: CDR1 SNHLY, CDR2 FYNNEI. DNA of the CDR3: TGTGCCCTTAGTGGGGGCAGATGGAACACTGAAGCTTTCTTT. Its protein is CALSGGRWNTEAFF.

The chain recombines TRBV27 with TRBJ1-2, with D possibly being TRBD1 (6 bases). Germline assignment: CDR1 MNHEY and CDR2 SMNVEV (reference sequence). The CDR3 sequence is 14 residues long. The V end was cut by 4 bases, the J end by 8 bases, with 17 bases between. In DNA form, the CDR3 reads TGTGCCAGCAGTTCACTAGGACAGCCGGGCGGCTACACCTTC. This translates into CASSSLGQPGGYTF.

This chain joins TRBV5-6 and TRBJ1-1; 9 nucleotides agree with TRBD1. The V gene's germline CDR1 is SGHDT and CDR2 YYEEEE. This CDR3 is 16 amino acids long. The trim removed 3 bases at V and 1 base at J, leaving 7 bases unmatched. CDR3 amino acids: CASSYDRGNSNTEAFF. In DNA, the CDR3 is TGTGCCAGCAGCTACGACAGGGGGAATTCGAACACTGAAGCTTTCTTT.

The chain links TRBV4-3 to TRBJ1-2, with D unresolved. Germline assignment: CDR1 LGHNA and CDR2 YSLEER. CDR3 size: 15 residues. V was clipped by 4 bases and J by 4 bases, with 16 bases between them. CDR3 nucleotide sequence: TGCGCCAGCAGCCTGGGCATTACTTCCAGCTATGGCTACACCTTC. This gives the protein CASSLGITSSYGYTF.

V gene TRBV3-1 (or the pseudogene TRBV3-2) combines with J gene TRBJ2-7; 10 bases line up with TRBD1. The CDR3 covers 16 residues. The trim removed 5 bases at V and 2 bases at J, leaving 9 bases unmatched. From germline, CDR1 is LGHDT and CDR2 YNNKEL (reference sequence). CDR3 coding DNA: TGTGCCAGCAGCTATAACGACAGGGGGCGAGCCTACGAGCAGTACTTC. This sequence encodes CASSYNDRGRAYEQYF.

As DNA, the CDR3 is TGTGCCAGCAGCGTAGGAGAGGACTGGAGGTATGGCTACACCTTC. Translation: CASSVGEDWRYGYTF. The V gene is TRBV9, the J gene TRBJ1-2, with no clear D. Trimming shortened V by 0 bases and J by 5 bases, and 14 bases separated the two germline ends. Looked up from germline, CDR1 is SGDLS and CDR2 is YYNGEE. This CDR3 comprises 15 residues.

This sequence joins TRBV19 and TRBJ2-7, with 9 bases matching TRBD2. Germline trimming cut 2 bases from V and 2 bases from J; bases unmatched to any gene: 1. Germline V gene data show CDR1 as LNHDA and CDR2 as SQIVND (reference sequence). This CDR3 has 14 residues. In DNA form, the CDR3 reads TGTGCCAGTAGTATAACTAGCGGGCCCTACGAGCAGTACTTC. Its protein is CASSITSGPYEQYF.

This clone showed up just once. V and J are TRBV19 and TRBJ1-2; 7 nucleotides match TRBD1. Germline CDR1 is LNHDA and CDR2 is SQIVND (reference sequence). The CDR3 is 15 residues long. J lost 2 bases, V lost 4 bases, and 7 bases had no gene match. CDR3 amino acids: CASSTRLTGNYGYTF. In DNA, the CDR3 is TGTGCCAGTAGTACAAGATTGACAGGGAACTATGGCTACACCTTC.

The CDR3 bases are TGTGCCAGCAGCTCAATACCCAGGGGAACTGAAGCTTTCTTT. Protein: CASSSIPRGTEAFF. This chain connects TRBV7-2 to TRBJ1-1; maybe TRBD1 (6 bases). Germline V CDR1 and CDR2: SGHTA, FQGNSA. Trimming cost V 4 bases and J 5 bases, with 14 bases left between them. This CDR3 has 14 residues.

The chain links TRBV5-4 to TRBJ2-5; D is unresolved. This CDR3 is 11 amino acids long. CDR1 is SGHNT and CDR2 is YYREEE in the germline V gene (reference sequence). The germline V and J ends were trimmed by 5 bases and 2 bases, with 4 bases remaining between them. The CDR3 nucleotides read TGTGCCAGCAGTAGACAAGAGACCCAGTACTTC. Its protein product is CASSRQETQYF.

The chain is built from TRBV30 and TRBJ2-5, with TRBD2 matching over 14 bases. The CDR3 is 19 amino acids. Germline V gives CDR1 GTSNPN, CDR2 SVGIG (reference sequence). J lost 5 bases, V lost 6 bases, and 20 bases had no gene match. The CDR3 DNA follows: TGTGCCTGCTCCTACCGTCACCGGACTAGCGGGGGGCTTTGGGAGACCCAGTACTTC. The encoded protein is CACSYRHRTSGGLWETQYF. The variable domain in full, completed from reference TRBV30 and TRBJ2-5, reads SQTIHQWPATLVQPVGSPLSLECTVEGTSNPNLYWYRQAAGRGLQLLFYSVGIGQISSEVPQNLSASRPQDRQFILSSKKLLLSDSGFYLCACSYRHRTSGGLWETQYFGPGTRLLVL.

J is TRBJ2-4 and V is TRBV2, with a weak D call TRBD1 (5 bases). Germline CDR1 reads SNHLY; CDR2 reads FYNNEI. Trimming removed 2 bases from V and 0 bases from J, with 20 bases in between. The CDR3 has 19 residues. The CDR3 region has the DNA TGTGCCAGCAGTGAAAAGGGGTCCATGCTTGTCCTAGCCAAAAACATTCAGTACTTC. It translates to CASSEKGSMLVLAKNIQYF.

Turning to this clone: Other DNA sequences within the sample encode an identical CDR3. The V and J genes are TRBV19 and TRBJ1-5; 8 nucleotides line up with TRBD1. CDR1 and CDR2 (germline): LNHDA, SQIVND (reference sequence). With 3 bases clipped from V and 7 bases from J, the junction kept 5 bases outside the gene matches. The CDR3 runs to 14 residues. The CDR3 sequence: CASSIGQGAQPQHF. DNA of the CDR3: TGTGCCAGTAGTATCGGACAGGGCGCCCAGCCCCAGCATTTT.

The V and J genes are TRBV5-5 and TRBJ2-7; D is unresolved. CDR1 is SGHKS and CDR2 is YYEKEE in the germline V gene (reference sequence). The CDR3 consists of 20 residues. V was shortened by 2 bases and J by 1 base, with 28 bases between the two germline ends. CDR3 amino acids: CASSFGLVVPSQTRSYEQYF. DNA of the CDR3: TGTGCCAGCAGCTTTGGTTTAGTGGTTCCGTCCCAGACACGATCCTACGAGCAGTACTTC.

For the CDR3, the DNA is TGTGCCAGCAGTTACGTTGGACAGGGGTTTTATACCGGGGAGCTGTTTTTT. Translation gives CASSYVGQGFYTGELFF. V is TRBV6-2 or TRBV6-3 and J is TRBJ2-2, with 9 bases aligning to TRBD1. The CDR3 is made up of 17 amino acids. Germline trimming cut 2 bases from V and 5 bases from J; bases unmatched to any gene: 9. Germline-derived CDR1 and CDR2 are MNHEY and SVGEGT.

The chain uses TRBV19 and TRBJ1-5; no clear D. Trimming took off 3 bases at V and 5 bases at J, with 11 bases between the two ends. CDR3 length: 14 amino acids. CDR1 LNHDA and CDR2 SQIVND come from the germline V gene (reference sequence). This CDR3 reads CASSMTDVDQPQHF. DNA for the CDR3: TGTGCCAGTAGTATGACTGACGTCGATCAGCCCCAGCATTTT.

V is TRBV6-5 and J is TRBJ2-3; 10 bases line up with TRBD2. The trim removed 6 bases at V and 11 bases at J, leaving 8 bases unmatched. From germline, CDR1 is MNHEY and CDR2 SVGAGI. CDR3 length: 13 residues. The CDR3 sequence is CASRSVLAGEQYF. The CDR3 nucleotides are TGTGCCAGCAGGTCCGTTCTAGCGGGGGAGCAGTATTTT.